Following are 8 T cell receptor beta chains from one sample sequenced in a study of cytomegalovirus exposure and HLA in healthy donors. With 60 Vbeta and 13 Jbeta primers, the PCR was carried out. Method: immunoSEQ multiplex PCR; TCRdb's copy keeps in-frame clones and lacks some. The sample has roughly 73,000 clones, 75% seen once; the top ten hold roughly 12%. The sequenced material came from PBMCs. These TCRs come from a man aged 65-85 years in good health and CMV-seronegative.

The J gene is TRBJ1-3, the V gene TRBV9; perhaps TRBD1 as D (6 bases). CDR3 size: 17 residues. V was clipped by 0 bases and J by 1 base, with 14 bases between them. From germline, CDR1 is SGDLS and CDR2 YYNGEE. The DNA for the CDR3 is TGTGCCAGCAGCGTAGTGCAGGGGAGGGGGTCTGGAAACACCATATATTTT. Protein product: CASSVVQGRGSGNTIYF.

The chain uses TRBV5-4 and TRBJ2-7, with TRBD2 identical over 9 bases. Germline V gene lookup returns CDR1 SGHNT and CDR2 YYREEE (reference sequence). The CDR3 is 15 amino acids. Trimming took 9 bases from V and 6 from J; bases not matched to a gene: 16. As DNA, the CDR3 is TGTGCCACCCGCCCCATTGGAGGCGGGGGGGCCGAGCAGTACTTC. Its translation: CATRPIGGGGAEQYF.

This clone has more than one count but fewer than ten. The chain couples TRBV2 to TRBJ2-7; 10 bases line up with TRBD1. Germline V gives CDR1 SNHLY, CDR2 FYNNEI. The CDR3 spans 14 residues. V trimming: 8 bases; J trimming: 7 bases; junction bases outside the gene matches: 11. For the CDR3, the DNA is TGTGCCAGCGTTCCCGGGACAGGGGTAGGAGAGCAGTACTTC. It translates to CASVPGTGVGEQYF.

Only one count was recorded for this clone. The chain joins TRBV13 to TRBJ2-5, with 13 positions matching TRBD2. With the DNA end fitting TRBJ2-7 better, the J assignment may be wrong. Germline V lookup: CDR1 PRHDT, CDR2 FYEKMQ (reference sequence). The CDR3 sequence is 14 residues long. The CDR3 is CASSRGLAGDEQYF. The CDR3, as DNA: TGTGCCAGCAGCCGCGGACTAGCGGGAGACGAGCAGTACTTC.

This clone was picked up one time. The CDR3 is CASSVGVSYRNEQFF. CDR3 coding DNA: TGTGCCAGCAGCGTAGGGGTCTCATACAGGAATGAGCAGTTCTTC. The chain has TRBV9 and TRBJ2-1; TRBD1 might be the D (5 bases). Germline CDR1 reads SGDLS; CDR2 reads YYNGEE. Trimming removed 0 bases at V and 7 bases at J, with 14 bases between. This CDR3 region has 15 residues.

The chain has TRBV7-6 and TRBJ1-4; D possibly corresponds to TRBD1 (6 bases). This CDR3 region has 16 residues. Trimming took 5 bases from V and 7 from J, leaving 20 bases between them. The germline V gene has CDR1 SGHVS and CDR2 FNYEAQ. The CDR3 DNA follows: TGTGCCAGCAGCCCCTCAGAGGCGTCAGGGGCTGAAAAACTGTTTTTT. This gives the protein CASSPSEASGAEKLFF.

In its sample, this clone was seen once. The rearrangement uses TRBV6-1 and TRBJ2-7, with 9 bases fitting TRBD1. Per the germline V gene, CDR1 is MNHNS and CDR2 is SASEGT. Trimming took 7 bases from V and 2 from J; bases not matched to a gene: 9. The CDR3 is 15 residues long. The CDR3 loop is CASKIIGTGTYEQYF. CDR3 in DNA: TGTGCCAGCAAGATCATCGGGACAGGGACCTACGAGCAGTACTTC.

This clone was found once. The chain carries TRBV19 and TRBJ1-5; TRBD1 is a possible D gene (6 bases). Trimming took 6 bases from V and 0 from J, leaving 21 bases between them. CDR1 and CDR2 (germline): LNHDA, SQIVND (reference sequence). This CDR3 spans 18 amino acids. In DNA, the CDR3 is TGTGCCAGTAGAGGGGGACCTCAATCCCTTTATAGCAATCAGCCCCAGCATTTT. Its translation is CASRGGPQSLYSNQPQHF.